This paragraph covers one T cell receptor (beta chain) sequence. This clonotype was recorded many times. No antigen is known for it. There are no base qualities to consult, and no much larger clone falls within one base. This entry belongs to a study of T cells in Graves' hyperthyroidism and ophthalmopathy (dated by TCRdb to about 2019). Background on the whole study: Peripheral blood was collected at initial diagnosis, before any treatment. The 100 or so discovery patients were randomly divided into training and test sets at a 7:3 ratio. A discovery cohort of about a hundred patients, approximately 44 with Graves' ophthalmopathy and over 55 with stable Graves' hyperthyroidism, was used to find distinguishing TCR V-J signatures. After sampling, hyperthyroidism patients received methimazole starting at 30 mg daily, and ophthalmopathy patients received high-dose intravenous methylprednisolone. The paper reports TCR Vbeta CDR3 sequencing of some 140 peripheral blood samples: 40 or so ophthalmopathy, about 75 hyperthyroidism and around 17 progressor patients. Prospective prediction of ophthalmopathy was tested in an independent validation cohort of approximately 18 hyperthyroidism patients and around 16 patients who later progressed to ophthalmopathy. The study also compared thyroid tissue and blood T-cell repertoires from over 5 Graves' hyperthyroidism patients.

The full study reports these points: In validation, the model predicted progression to ophthalmopathy with approximately 69% sensitivity and over 72% specificity, a median of roughly seven months before onset. Most expanded thyroid clonotypes (frequency above 0.001) were also detected in blood, suggesting blood repertoires may reflect thyroid immune responses. A model built on a 13 V-J signature distinguished ophthalmopathy from stable hyperthyroidism, reaching roughly 88% sensitivity and around 82% specificity in cross-validation and 80%/75% in testing. Sample size was not statistically predetermined, and blinding of investigators to group allocation was not performed.

The TCR beta CDR3 regions were amplified from RNA transcripts. For the first round of RT-PCR on the TCR CDR3, the HTBI primer set was used together with the Qiagen OneStep RT-PCR kit. Libraries were constructed in a second round of multiplex PCR, after which size selection and purification were performed. Paired-end sequencing of the libraries was performed with 100 bp reads on an Illumina HiSeq2000. As for the original processing: SOAPnuke was used to process the raw data, removing reads that contained adapters or uncalled bases, had a mean Phred below 15, or lacked an exact match to the constant primer or identifier. High-quality paired reads were merged with COPE v1.2.5, and unique nucleotide sequences were defined as clonotypes. MiTCR v1.1 was used to align the clonotypes against IMGT TRBV, TRBD and TRBJ reference segments. Analysis was restricted to V-J combinations with a frequency above 0.0001, which covered 99.2% of repertoires. A TCS score was defined as the ratio of F50 (clonal expansion) to E x V (chaos), with BLOSUM62-based TCRdist applied between CDR3 peptides within each V-J. Welch's t-statistics and random forest reduced fewer than 600 V-J features to some 14, which were used in a naive Bayes classifier (R e1071). Clones were called with MiXCR by TCRdb after fastp trimmed the public reads at Q25, and only in-frame beta chains were retained. Entries that share a CDR3 protein sequence are merged under the most common genes and DNA. These V and J calls derive from TCRdb rather than the authors' analysis. This sample comprises 450,000 to 650,000 distinct CDR3 sequences, more than 15% of them detected only once. The ten largest clones take up roughly 18% of the sample.

Moderately to severely active disease, a Clinical Activity Score of at least 3, a NOSPECS grade of at least 4, and a duration under 3 months were present in ophthalmopathy patients. Any patient with an uncontrolled infection, another autoimmune disease, pregnancy or lactation was excluded. Diagnoses relied on clinical symptoms, serum thyroxine and TRAb, thyroid ultrasound and orbital computed tomography. PBMCs were isolated from roughly 10 ml of fresh peripheral blood by Ficoll-Paque density gradient centrifugation. Total RNA was extracted using Trizol reagent, and RNA quality was assessed on an Agilent 2100 Bioanalyzer. From the cysteine up to the phenylalanine, the CDR3 has a length of 13 residues. Just the 39-base CDR3 DNA is kept, in frame starting at base 1. Taken from the germline V gene (reference sequence), the CDR1 and CDR2 loops are MNHEY and SMNVEV. At the junction V is shortened by 3 bases and J by 7 bases, with 12 bases in between.

The sequenced sample was blood. This chain is built from TRBV27 and TRBJ1-1, with the D gene not confidently named. This sequence originates from a woman aged 18-30 years with Graves' ophthalmopathy. The nucleotides read TGTGCCAGCAGTTTGACTCCAATCCGTGAAGCTTTCTTT. It codes for CASSLTPIREAFF.